The 30 T cell receptor beta chains below come from one sample, sequenced in a study of cytomegalovirus exposure and HLA in healthy donors. The PCR made use of 60 Vbeta and 13 Jbeta primers. Profiling relied on immunoSEQ multiplex PCR, and the TCRdb table lists in-frame clones only, not all of them. Of 200,000 or so clones in the sample, approximately 78% are singletons; the top ten hold approximately 0.74%. Sequences were obtained from PBMCs. The receptors were sampled from a young woman in good health and CMV-seronegative.

This chain uses TRBV29-1 with TRBJ2-2; D is possibly TRBD2 (6 bases). CDR3 size: 13 residues. V was trimmed by 1 base and J by 6 bases, leaving 9 bases between them. CDR1 and CDR2 (germline): SQVTM, ANQGSEA. The DNA for the CDR3 is TGCAGCGTTGAAGGGGGAGGCCCCGGGGAGCTGTTTTTT. This encodes CSVEGGGPGELFF.

V usage is TRBV7-9 and J usage is TRBJ1-1, with 9 positions matching TRBD1. V shed 5 bases and J 11 bases; nucleotides not matched to a gene: 9. From germline, CDR1 is SEHNR and CDR2 FQNEAQ (reference sequence). The CDR3 sequence is 13 residues long. The CDR3 here is CASSPGTGFYAFF. The CDR3 DNA follows: TGTGCCAGCAGCCCCGGGACAGGGTTCTACGCTTTCTTT.

The V and J genes are TRBV29-1 and TRBJ1-2; D might be TRBD1 (6 bases). With 3 bases removed from V and 4 bases from J, the gap between germline ends came to 15 bases. In germline, CDR1 is SQVTM, CDR2 ANQGSEA. CDR3 length: 14 residues. CDR3 nucleotides: TGCAGCGTTGATGGGGGGGCGGCCAGCTATGGCTACACCTTC. Protein product: CSVDGGAASYGYTF.

The chain is built from TRBV7-8 and TRBJ1-5; 8 bases line up with TRBD1. Trimming took 6 bases from V and 2 from J; bases not matched to a gene: 6. Germline V gene lookup returns CDR1 SGHVS and CDR2 FQNEAQ. This CDR3 is built from 15 residues. The chain's CDR3 is CASRPGQGGNQPQHF. DNA for the CDR3: TGTGCCAGCAGACCCGGACAGGGCGGCAATCAGCCCCAGCATTTT.

The rearrangement joins TRBV6-1 to TRBJ1-6, with D unresolved. This CDR3 spans 12 amino acids. The ends were cut back, 8 bases at V and 5 bases at J, with 7 bases in the middle. Germline assignment: CDR1 MNHNS and CDR2 SASEGT. CDR3 loop: CASGQDNSPLHF. The CDR3 region has the DNA TGTGCCAGCGGCCAGGATAATTCACCCCTCCACTTT.

The gene calls are TRBV27 and TRBJ2-3; 9 bases align to TRBD1. CDR1 MNHEY and CDR2 SMNVEV come from the germline V gene (reference sequence). The CDR3 is 18 amino acids. Losses at the gene ends were 6 bases for V and 0 bases for J; bases not matched to a gene: 13. The CDR3 DNA is TGTGCCAGCAGGGGACAGGGTGCCGTCGTTCCTAGCACAGATACGCAGTATTTT. It is translated as CASRGQGAVVPSTDTQYF.

The V gene is TRBV13, the J gene TRBJ2-5; tentatively, D is TRBD2 (5 bases). The CDR3 is 13 amino acids. Between the trimmed V and J ends, which lost 0 bases and 3 bases, there was a span of 5 bases. From germline, CDR1 is PRHDT and CDR2 FYEKMQ (reference sequence). The chain's CDR3 is CASSLGEEETQYF. CDR3 nucleotide sequence: TGTGCCAGCAGCTTAGGGGAGGAAGAGACCCAGTACTTC.

The V call is TRBV6-5, the J call TRBJ2-7, with a possible D match to TRBD1 (6 bases). Germline assignment: CDR1 MNHEY and CDR2 SVGAGI. With 5 bases removed from V and 1 base from J, the gap between germline ends came to 9 bases. The CDR3 totals 13 residues. The CDR3 nucleotides read TGTGCCAGCAGTCTAACAGGGTCCTACGAGCAGTACTTC. Translated: CASSLTGSYEQYF.

The chain couples TRBV4-2 to TRBJ2-4; 13 nucleotides match TRBD2. CDR1 and CDR2 from the germline V gene are LGHNA and YNFKEQ. The junction had 9 bases not matched to a gene; V was cut back by 4 bases and J by 0 bases. The CDR3 spans 19 residues. CDR3 nucleotides: TGTGCCAGCAGCCCGGGACTAGCGGGGAGGGGGCTAGCCAAAAACATTCAGTACTTC. Amino acids: CASSPGLAGRGLAKNIQYF.

The V and J genes are TRBV19 and TRBJ1-2, with unresolved D. Per the germline V gene, CDR1 is LNHDA and CDR2 is SQIVND (reference sequence). The CDR3 loop spans 15 amino acids. V was cut by 3 bases and J by 3 bases, with 14 bases left in between. CDR3 bases: TGTGCCAGTAGTATGCAAGGCCGGCGGTACTATGGCTACACCTTC. It encodes CASSMQGRRYYGYTF.

The J gene is TRBJ2-1, the V gene TRBV6-4; the match to TRBD2 covers 11 bases. The CDR3 totals 15 residues. The V and J ends lost 5 bases and 5 bases, in that order; junction bases with no gene match: 5. CDR1 is MRHNA, CDR2 SNTAGT, per germline. The CDR3, as DNA: TGTGCCAGCAGTCTTAGCGGGGGGGCCAACAATGAGCAGTTCTTC. Encoded protein: CASSLSGGANNEQFF.

The chain joins TRBV11-2 to TRBJ2-1; D is possibly TRBD1 (6 bases). Between the trimmed V and J ends, which lost 2 bases and 12 bases, there was a span of 14 bases. CDR3 length equals 13 residues. The germline CDR1 and CDR2 sequences are SGHAT and FQNNGV. CDR3 residues: CASSLSDSFGQFF. The CDR3 DNA reads as TGTGCCAGCAGCTTATCGGACAGCTTCGGGCAGTTCTTC.

The J gene is TRBJ1-2, the V gene TRBV29-1; tentatively, D is TRBD1 (5 bases). V was cut by 6 bases and J by 8 bases, with 16 bases left in between. This CDR3 comprises 12 residues. Germline V gene lookup returns CDR1 SQVTM and CDR2 ANQGSEA. Written as DNA, the CDR3 is TGCAGCGTGAGGGGAGGGGTGGGCGGCTACACCTTC. This codes for CSVRGGVGGYTF. Combining the CDR3 with reference TRBV29-1 and TRBJ1-2 gives the whole variable domain SAVISQKPSRDICQRGTSLTIQCQVDSQVTMMFWYRQQPGQSLTLIATANQGSEATYESGFVIDKFPISRPNLTFSTLTVSNMSPEDSSIYLCSVRGGVGGYTFGSGTRLTVV.

The CDR3 loop is CASSGPDPGQYF. CDR3 DNA sequence: TGTGCCAGCAGCGGTCCCGACCCAGGGCAGTACTTC. The chain is built from TRBV9 and TRBJ2-7; D not certain. The CDR3 covers 12 residues. V was cut by 3 bases and J by 9 bases, with 13 bases left in between. Germline V gives CDR1 SGDLS, CDR2 YYNGEE. Full variable domain (outside the CDR3, taken from reference TRBV9 and TRBJ2-7): DSGVTQTPKHLITATGQRVTLRCSPRSGDLSVYWYQQSLDQGLQFLIQYYNGEERAKGNILERFSAQQFPDLHSELNLSSLELGDSALYFCASSGPDPGQYFGPGTRLTVT.

V is TRBV5-4 and J is TRBJ1-1; 8 nucleotides align to TRBD1. CDR1 is SGHNT and CDR2 is YYREEE in the germline V gene (reference sequence). This CDR3 comprises 14 residues. V was clipped by 4 bases and J by 0 bases; unmatched bases: 2. The CDR3 nucleotides are TGTGCCAGCAGCCCGGACAGGGTGAACACTGAAGCTTTCTTT. Residues: CASSPDRVNTEAFF.

The chain couples TRBV11-2 to TRBJ1-1, with TRBD1 identical over 7 bases. Trimming cost V 5 bases and J 2 bases; bases outside gene matches: 14. Germline V CDR1 and CDR2: SGHAT, FQNNGV. The CDR3 covers 17 residues. CDR3 sequence reads: CASSQPLDRAFNTEAFF. CDR3 nucleotide sequence: TGTGCCAGCAGCCAACCACTTGACAGGGCGTTCAACACTGAAGCTTTCTTT.

This chain connects TRBV11-2 to TRBJ1-4; 10 bases are shared with TRBD1. V shed 1 base, J shed 7 bases, and the junction held 12 bases outside the gene matches. This CDR3 contains 18 residues. Germline CDR1 is SGHAT and CDR2 is FQNNGV. The CDR3 region has the DNA TGTGCCAGCAGCTTAGGAGCGTATGGACAGGGGGGCATTGAAAAACTGTTTTTT. It is translated as CASSLGAYGQGGIEKLFF.

This clone was picked up one time. V gene TRBV14 combines with J gene TRBJ2-1; 9 bases fit TRBD2. Trimming at V came to 0 bases and at J to 7 bases, leaving 7 bases not matched to a gene. This CDR3 is built from 16 residues. Germline V lookup: CDR1 SGHDN, CDR2 FVKESK. The CDR3 protein is CASSQDLAGGRNEQFF. The CDR3 DNA reads as TGTGCCAGCAGCCAAGATTTGGCGGGAGGGAGAAATGAGCAGTTCTTC.

The chain combines TRBV18 with TRBJ1-5; tentative D call: TRBD1 (6 bases). The CDR3 covers 15 residues. V was shortened by 3 bases and J by 2 bases, with 11 bases between the two germline ends. Germline V gene data show CDR1 as KGHSH and CDR2 as LQKENI. CDR3 nucleotide sequence: TGTGCCAGCTCACCGCCAGGGGTGGGCAATCAGCCCCAGCATTTT. Amino acids: CASSPPGVGNQPQHF.

The chain links TRBV14 to TRBJ2-7; D is undetermined. From germline, CDR1 is SGHDN and CDR2 FVKESK. Trimming took 1 base from V and 4 from J, leaving 14 bases between them. CDR3 length: 15 amino acids. The CDR3 sequence is CASSQGSRFGYEQYF. The CDR3 region has the DNA TGTGCCAGCAGCCAAGGATCGAGGTTCGGGTACGAGCAGTACTTC.

The V call is TRBV5-5, the J call TRBJ2-3; 12 nucleotides align to TRBD2. Germline-derived CDR1 and CDR2 are SGHKS and YYEKEE (reference sequence). The CDR3 is 17 amino acids. The V and J ends lost 0 bases and 4 bases, in that order; junction bases with no gene match: 6. CDR3 coding DNA: TGTGCCAGCAGCTTGGATGCGACTAGCGGGAGCGCAGATACGCAGTATTTT. This codes for CASSLDATSGSADTQYF.

The chain carries TRBV7-6 and TRBJ2-7, with D possibly matching TRBD2 (5 bases). Trimming removed 4 bases from V and 6 bases from J, with 7 bases in between. The V gene's germline CDR1 is SGHVS and CDR2 FNYEAQ. This CDR3 comprises 11 residues. The CDR3: CASSSEGEQYF. The CDR3 DNA reads TGTGCCAGCAGCTCCGAGGGCGAGCAGTACTTC.

The genes are TRBV2 and TRBJ2-5; 8 bases align to TRBD2. Per the germline V gene, CDR1 is SNHLY and CDR2 is FYNNEI. Trimming took 5 bases from V and 5 from J; bases not matched to a gene: 7. CDR3 length equals 14 residues. CDR3 in DNA: TGTGCCAGCAGTTGGGGCCCGGGGGGGGAGACCCAGTACTTC. Encoded protein: CASSWGPGGETQYF. Drawing the rest from reference TRBV2 and TRBJ2-5, the complete variable domain is EPEVTQTPSHQVTQMGQEVILRCVPISNHLYFYWYRQILGQKVEFLVSFYNNEISEKSEIFDDQFSVERPDGSNFTLKIRSTKLEDSAMYFCASSWGPGGETQYFGPGTRLLVL.

The chain joins TRBV19 to TRBJ1-4; no reliable D call. V shed 4 bases and J shed 0 bases, with 12 bases lying between them. The CDR3 consists of 16 residues. Germline V gives CDR1 LNHDA, CDR2 SQIVND (reference sequence). Here the CDR3 reads CASSTFLEPTNEKLFF. The CDR3 DNA follows: TGTGCCAGTAGTACCTTTTTGGAGCCAACTAATGAAAAACTGTTTTTT. Variable domain in full (rest from reference TRBV19 and TRBJ1-4): DGGITQSPKYLFRKEGQNVTLSCEQNLNHDAMYWYRQDPGQGLRLIYYSQIVNDFQKGDIAEGYSVSREKKESFPLTVTSAQKNPTAFYLCASSTFLEPTNEKLFFGSGTQLSVL.

The chain recombines TRBV5-4 with TRBJ2-2; TRBD1 matches 8 bases. Germline CDR1 is SGHNT and CDR2 is YYREEE (reference sequence). V was clipped by 0 bases and J by 6 bases; unmatched bases: 10. The CDR3 has 17 residues. CDR3 in amino acids: CASSLGVTQGAAGELFF. CDR3 sequence (DNA): TGTGCCAGCAGCTTGGGGGTGACTCAGGGGGCGGCCGGGGAGCTGTTTTTT.

As regards this clone: The same CDR3 is also encoded by other DNA sequences in this sample. The chain couples TRBV30 to TRBJ1-2; a possible D gene is TRBD1 (5 bases). The CDR3 has 13 amino acids. The germline V gene encodes CDR1 GTSNPN and CDR2 SVGIG (reference sequence). Trimming shortened V by 3 bases and J by 2 bases, and 10 bases separated the two germline ends. The CDR3 DNA is TGTGCCTGGAGAGGGGATTCCAACTATGGCTACACCTTC. Its translation is CAWRGDSNYGYTF.

The rearrangement joins TRBV6-5 to TRBJ1-1, with TRBD1 matching over 8 bases. CDR3 size: 15 residues. V shed 4 bases, J shed 4 bases, and the junction held 8 bases outside the gene matches. Germline CDR1 MNHEY, CDR2 SVGAGI. Here the CDR3 DNA reads TGTGCCAGCAGTTTGACAGGGGATATGAGCACTGAAGCTTTCTTT. It encodes CASSLTGDMSTEAFF.

This chain links TRBV15 with TRBJ2-5; D remains unclear. The V gene lost 3 bases and the J gene lost 5 bases, with 10 bases spanning the gap. Germline CDR1 is LNHNV and CDR2 is YYDKDF (reference sequence). The CDR3 is 13 residues long. DNA for the CDR3: TGTGCCACCAGCAGTCTGAGTTATGAGACCCAGTACTTC. Its protein product is CATSSLSYETQYF.

The chain combines TRBV10-3 with TRBJ2-1; the D gene is possibly TRBD1 (6 bases). The germline V and J ends were trimmed by 2 bases and 10 bases, with 18 bases remaining between them. The CDR3 spans 15 residues. Germline V lookup: CDR1 ENHRY, CDR2 SYGVKD. The CDR3 DNA is TGTGCCATCAGTGAGCCAGAACAGGGAGTGTACGAGCAGTTCTTC. Its translation is CAISEPEQGVYEQFF.

This clone showed up just a few times. The V call is TRBV28, the J call TRBJ1-1, with no clear D. The germline CDR1 and CDR2 sequences are MDHEN and SYDVKM. The CDR3 runs to 14 residues. V was clipped by 2 bases and J by 2 bases, with 9 bases between them. The CDR3, as DNA: TGTGCCAGCAGTTTAACTGCGGGTAACACTGAAGCTTTCTTT. This translates into CASSLTAGNTEAFF.